This TCR beta chain derives from a study of blood T cell repertoires in COVID-19. At the level of the study: Samples came from the United States, Italy and Spain, spanning acute and convalescent COVID-19. From T cells, B-cell-depleted T cells, or PBMCs came the material, which was cDNA or gDNA.

Trimming took 5 bases from V and 3 from J, leaving 29 bases between them. The CDR3 is 19 amino acids. CDR1 and CDR2 (germline): SEHNR, FQNEAQ (reference sequence). As originally analysed: Amplification with reference gene primers provided the estimates of nucleated cell counts. Repertoires were generated with immunoSEQ multiplex PCR, while TCRdb's copy carries only in-frame clones and drops some. The V and J calls and clone size are taken from that table; D and trimming were inferred from the DNA. The sample holds tens of thousands of clones, 86% seen once. The source of this sequence is a middle-aged man with active COVID-19. Sequencing input: peripheral blood. The gene calls are TRBV7-9 and TRBJ2-7; tentative D call: TRBD1 (6 bases). CDR3 loop: CASSPRNRDTGTDIYEQYF. The DNA of the CDR3 is TGTGCCAGCAGCCCACGGAATAGGGACACCGGGACGGACATCTACGAGCAGTACTTC.